A selection of T cell receptor beta chains follows, all from one sample in a study of CD8 T cells in Susac syndrome. TCRdb processed the immunoSEQ multiplex PCR reads anew with MiXCR; each CDR3 protein has one entry. The table includes about 160,000 distinct CDR3 sequences, 93% detected once. Sample: CD4+ T cells from PBMCs. The source of these receptors is a human donor in good health. The CDR3 runs from the conserved cysteine through the conserved F or W. The D gene is left open where the match is weak. Clone sizes are given selectively: once, few, many, or a class where the clone is expanded.

d_gene | j_gene | v_gene | abundance | CDR3nt | CDR3aa
TRBD2 | TRBJ2-1 | TRBV19 | few | TGTGCCAGTAGTAACCTAGCGGCGTCCTACAATGAGCAGTTCTTC | CASSNLAASYNEQFF
TRBD2 | TRBJ2-3 | TRBV5-1 | NA | TGCGCCAGCAGCGAGGGACTAGCGGGCACAGATACGCAGTATTTT | CASSEGLAGTDTQYF
NA | TRBJ2-5 | TRBV6-2/TRBV6-3 | few | TGTGCCAGCAGTTACGCGGAGACCCAGTACTTC | CASSYAETQYF
NA | TRBJ2-7 | TRBV2 | NA | TGTGCCAGCAGTATAGAGTACGAGCAGTACTTC | CASSIEYEQYF
NA | TRBJ1-1 | TRBV29-1 | NA | TGCAGCGTTGAACGTAGCAGTAACACTGAAGCTTTCTTT | CSVERSSNTEAFF
NA | TRBJ1-1 | TRBV12-3/TRBV12-4 | NA | TGTGCCAGCAGTTTGAGGGGGGAAGGCACTGAAGCTTTCTTT | CASSLRGEGTEAFF
TRBD1 | TRBJ1-6 | TRBV5-1 | NA | TGCGCCAGCAGCGCCGGACAGGGCCTCTATAATTCACCCCTCCACTTT | CASSAGQGLYNSPLHF
NA | TRBJ1-1 | TRBV20-1 | NA | TGCAGTGCTAGTGGAGGGTTGCTAAACACTGAAGCTTTCTTT | CSASGGLLNTEAFF
NA | TRBJ2-7 | TRBV9 | NA | TGTGCCAGCAGCGTAGAGGACGGTTCCTACGAGCAGTACTTC | CASSVEDGSYEQYF
NA | TRBJ1-5 | TRBV6-5 | NA | TGTGCCAGCGGGGGCAGAACAGGTCAGCCCCAGCATTTT | CASGGRTGQPQHF
NA | TRBJ1-2 | TRBV5-4 | NA | TGTGCCAGCACCCGGACCGGGGAGAACTATGGCTACACCTTC | CASTRTGENYGYTF
NA | TRBJ1-2 | TRBV20-1 | NA | TGCAGTGCTAGAGATGGCGGCTACACCTTC | CSARDGGYTF
NA | TRBJ2-3 | TRBV5-1 | NA | TGCGCCAGCAGCCCACCGGGGGGCCTCACAGATACGCAGTATTTT | CASSPPGGLTDTQYF
TRBD2 | TRBJ2-1 | TRBV4-2 | NA | TGTGCCAGCAGCCACCCCCCGGTAGCGGGGAGCTCCTACAATGAGCAGTTCTTC | CASSHPPVAGSSYNEQFF
NA | TRBJ2-4 | TRBV5-4 | NA | TGTGCCAGCAGCCCACAGGGTGGGGGAAACATTCAGTACTTC | CASSPQGGGNIQYF
NA | TRBJ2-1 | TRBV9 | NA | TGTGCCAGCAGCGTCGGCGGGCCCTACAATGAGCAGTTCTTC | CASSVGGPYNEQFF
TRBD2 | TRBJ2-1 | TRBV4-1 | NA | TGCGCCAGCAGCCAACCCGGGACTAGCTCAGCAAATGAGCAGTTCTTC | CASSQPGTSSANEQFF
NA | TRBJ1-3 | TRBV20-1 | NA | TGCAGTTCACTAGACCAGGCCTCTACAACGGGAAACACCATATATTTT | CSSLDQASTTGNTIYF
NA | TRBJ1-2 | TRBV2 | NA | TGTGCCAGCAGTGAATCCAGAGACTATGGCTACACCTTC | CASSESRDYGYTF
NA | TRBJ1-1 | TRBV6-1 | once | TGTGCCAGCAGCCGCGGGGGGGGCAGGACTGAAGCTTTCTTT | CASSRGGGRTEAFF
TRBD2 | TRBJ2-5 | TRBV10-1 | NA | TGCGCCAGCAGCAGGACTAGCGGGGGCGAGACCCAGTACTTC | CASSRTSGGETQYF
NA | TRBJ1-6 | TRBV20-1 | NA | TGCAGTGCTAGTGGTCACGGACGGAACTATAATTCACCCCTCCACTTT | CSASGHGRNYNSPLHF
NA | TRBJ2-7 | TRBV5-1 | few | TGCGCCAGCAGCTCCACAGGGAATAACGACGAGCAGTACTTC | CASSSTGNNDEQYF
TRBD1 | TRBJ2-1 | TRBV2 | NA | TGTGCCAGCAGTGGGGGACAGGGGGCGAGGAATGAGCAGTTCTTC | CASSGGQGARNEQFF
TRBD1 | TRBJ2-7 | TRBV12-3/TRBV12-4 | NA | TGTGCCAGCAGTTTAAAGGTGACAGGGGGGTTCGAGCAGTACTTC | CASSLKVTGGFEQYF
TRBD1 | TRBJ1-5 | TRBV18 | NA | TGTGCCAGCTCACCATCTAATACAGGGGCGAATCAGCCCCAGCATTTT | CASSPSNTGANQPQHF
TRBD1 | TRBJ1-1 | TRBV10-2 | NA | TGCGCCAGCAGAATGCGACAGGGTGAAGCTTTCTTT | CASRMRQGEAFF